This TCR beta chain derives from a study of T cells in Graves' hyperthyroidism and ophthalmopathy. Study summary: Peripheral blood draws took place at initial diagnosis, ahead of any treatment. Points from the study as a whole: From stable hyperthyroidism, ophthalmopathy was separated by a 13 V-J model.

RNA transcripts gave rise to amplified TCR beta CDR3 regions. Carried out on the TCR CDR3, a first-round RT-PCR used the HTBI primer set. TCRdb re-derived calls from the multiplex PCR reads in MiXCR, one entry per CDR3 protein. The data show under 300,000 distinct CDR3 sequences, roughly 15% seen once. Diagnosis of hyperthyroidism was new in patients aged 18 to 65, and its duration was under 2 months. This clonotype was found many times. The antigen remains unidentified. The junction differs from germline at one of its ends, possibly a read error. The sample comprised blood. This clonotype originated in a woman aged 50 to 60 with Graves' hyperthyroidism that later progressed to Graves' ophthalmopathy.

This chain's CDR3 is CAWTENMNTEAFF. CDR3 sequence (DNA): TGTGCGTGGACAGAAAACATGAACACTGAAGCTTTCTTT. The chain employs TRBV30 and TRBJ1-1, with D tentatively TRBD1 (6 bases). Germline CDR1 GTSNPN, CDR2 SVGIG (reference sequence). This CDR3 contains 13 residues.